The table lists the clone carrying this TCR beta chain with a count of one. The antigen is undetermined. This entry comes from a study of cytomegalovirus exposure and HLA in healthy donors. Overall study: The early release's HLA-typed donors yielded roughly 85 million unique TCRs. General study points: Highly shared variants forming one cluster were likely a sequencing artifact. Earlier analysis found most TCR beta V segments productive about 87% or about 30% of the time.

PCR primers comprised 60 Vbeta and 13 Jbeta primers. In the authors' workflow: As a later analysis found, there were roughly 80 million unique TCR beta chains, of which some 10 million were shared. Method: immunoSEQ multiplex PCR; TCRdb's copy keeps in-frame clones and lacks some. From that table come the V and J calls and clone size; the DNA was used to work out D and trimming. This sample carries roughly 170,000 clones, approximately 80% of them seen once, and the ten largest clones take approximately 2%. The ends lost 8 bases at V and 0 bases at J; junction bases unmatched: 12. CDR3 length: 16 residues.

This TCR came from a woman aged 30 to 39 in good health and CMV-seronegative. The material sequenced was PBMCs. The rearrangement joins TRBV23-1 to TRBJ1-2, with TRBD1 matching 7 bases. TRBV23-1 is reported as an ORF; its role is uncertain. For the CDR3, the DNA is TGCGCCAGCGATTGGGGAGAAGGGGGCGCTAACTATGGCTACACCTTC. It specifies CASDWGEGGANYGYTF.